The subject of this entry is one T cell receptor beta chain. This sample is drawn from a study of blood T cell repertoires in COVID-19. V dropped 6 bases and J dropped 7 bases, with 13 bases sitting between them. Germline values: CDR1 WNHNN, CDR2 SYGVQD (reference sequence). The CDR3 is made up of 13 amino acids. Authors' methods: Nucleated cell number was recorded as an estimate derived from reference gene primer amplification. Assay used: immunoSEQ multiplex PCR; TCRdb lists only in-frame clones, some missing. The V and J calls and clone size are taken from that table; D and trimming were inferred from the DNA. The table lists almost 300,000 clones, about nine tenths of them singletons. In Seattle, patients joined the study during active infection and were tracked longitudinally.

The material sequenced was peripheral blood. The chain employs TRBV10-1 and TRBJ2-1; D is perhaps TRBD1 (5 bases). This receptor was obtained from a young woman with COVID-19, enrolled during active disease. The CDR3 sequence is CASRDTGSNEQFF. CDR3 nucleotide sequence: TGCGCCAGCAGGGACACAGGATCTAATGAGCAGTTCTTC.